Listed here are 18 T cell receptor beta chains from one sample, sequenced in a study of blood T cell repertoires in COVID-19. Profiled with immunoSEQ multiplex PCR; TCRdb holds only in-frame clones, not every one. Of hundreds of thousands of clones in the sample, 80% to 90% were seen once. The sequenced sample consisted of PBMCs or T cells enriched from blood (not recorded which). Receptor source: a man between 18 and 35 years old who had recovered from COVID-19.

The chain recombines TRBV7-8 with TRBJ2-4, with D maybe TRBD1 (5 bases). Germline V gene sequence: CDR1 SGHVS, CDR2 FQNEAQ. The CDR3 is 18 residues long. V was pared by 5 bases and J by 0 bases, with 20 bases between. This chain's CDR3 is CASSREKTALLAKNIQYF. In DNA form, the CDR3 reads TGTGCCAGCAGCCGAGAAAAGACAGCTCTTCTAGCCAAAAACATTCAGTACTTC.

V gene TRBV10-2 combines with J gene TRBJ2-3; 9 bases map to TRBD2. Germline V gene data show CDR1 as WSHSY and CDR2 as SAAADI. The CDR3 is 16 amino acids. Germline trimming cut 2 bases from V and 5 bases from J; bases unmatched to any gene: 8. CDR3 coding DNA: TGCGCCAGCAGTGAGGGATCTAGCGGGGCGGTAGATACGCAGTATTTT. The encoded protein is CASSEGSSGAVDTQYF.

The genes are TRBV9 and TRBJ1-1; D might be TRBD1 (5 bases). V was clipped by 4 bases and J by 3 bases, with 19 bases between them. The germline gives CDR1 SGDLS, CDR2 YYNGEE. There are 16 residues in the CDR3. CDR3 in DNA: TGTGCCAGCAGCTCCGTAGGTGCAGGAGGGGACACTGAAGCTTTCTTT. As protein: CASSSVGAGGDTEAFF.

The CDR3 sequence: CASSILTGIPNTGELFF. As DNA, the CDR3 is TGTGCCAGCAGCATCCTTACAGGAATACCGAACACCGGGGAGCTGTTTTTT. The chain recombines TRBV7-9 with TRBJ2-2, with D perhaps TRBD1 (5 bases). Germline CDR1 reads SEHNR; CDR2 reads FQNEAQ (reference sequence). There are 17 residues in the CDR3. The V gene lost 5 bases and the J gene lost 0 bases, with 16 bases spanning the gap.

This clone occurred once. The chain has TRBV19 and TRBJ1-1; a weak D match, TRBD1 (6 bases). The V and J ends lost 6 bases and 8 bases respectively, with 13 bases between them. The CDR3 loop spans 12 amino acids. CDR1 and CDR2 from the germline V gene are LNHDA and SQIVND (reference sequence). The CDR3 DNA sequence: TGTGCCAGTAGGGGGACAAAGAACGAAGCTTTCTTT. Protein product: CASRGTKNEAFF.

The chain carries TRBV28 and TRBJ1-3; 7 positions agree with TRBD1. The junction had 4 bases not matched to a gene; V was cut back by 6 bases and J by 5 bases. Germline CDR1 and CDR2: MDHEN and SYDVKM. The CDR3 consists of 13 residues. CDR3 sequence: CASSPDRRNTIYF. The CDR3 DNA sequence: TGTGCCAGCAGCCCGGACAGGAGAAACACCATATATTTT.

This chain links TRBV18 with TRBJ2-1; 9 bases agree with TRBD1. The ends lost 3 bases at V and 7 bases at J; junction bases unmatched: 10. Germline V gene sequence: CDR1 KGHSH, CDR2 LQKENI. The CDR3 runs 16 residues. The DNA for the CDR3 is TGTGCCAGCTCACCGACCCGGGACAGGGCTGTTAATGAGCAGTTCTTC. Its translation: CASSPTRDRAVNEQFF.

The chain recombines TRBV19 with TRBJ2-5; a possible D gene is TRBD1 (5 bases). V lost 7 bases, J lost 4 bases, and 25 bases lay in between. The CDR3 sequence is 17 residues long. Germline V gene sequence: CDR1 LNHDA, CDR2 SQIVND (reference sequence). CDR3 coding DNA: TGTGCCAGTAATCCCTCCCTCGGCGTCAGGGATCTAGAGACCCAGTACTTC. Translating gives CASNPSLGVRDLETQYF.

The J gene is TRBJ2-7, the V gene TRBV2; the D gene is possibly TRBD1 (5 bases). V shed 4 bases and J shed 2 bases, with 9 bases lying between them. This CDR3 has 13 residues. Germline assignment: CDR1 SNHLY and CDR2 FYNNEI. This chain's CDR3 is CASSGRGPYEQYF. The CDR3 DNA reads TGTGCCAGCAGTGGAAGGGGTCCCTACGAGCAGTACTTC.

The chain links TRBV4-1 to TRBJ2-3, with D tentatively TRBD2 (5 bases). Per the germline V gene, CDR1 is MGHRA and CDR2 is YSYEKL. The V gene lost 4 bases and the J gene lost 6 bases, with 14 bases spanning the gap. CDR3 length: 14 residues. The CDR3 protein is CASSPKPGGDTQYF. CDR3 DNA sequence: TGCGCCAGCAGCCCTAAACCGGGCGGGGATACGCAGTATTTT.

The chain employs TRBV28 and TRBJ2-5; D is perhaps TRBD1 (6 bases). CDR3 size: 14 residues. Germline V gene data show CDR1 as MDHEN and CDR2 as SYDVKM. V was clipped by 5 bases and J by 4 bases, with 14 bases between them. CDR3 DNA: TGTGCCAGCAGTAAAGAACAGGGCGGAGAGACCCAGTACTTC. As protein: CASSKEQGGETQYF.

As DNA, the CDR3 is TGTGCCAGCAGCGAGGGACTAGGGACGGCAGATACGCAGTATTTT. It yields the protein CASSEGLGTADTQYF. V gene TRBV9 combines with J gene TRBJ2-3; 8 positions agree with TRBD2. This CDR3 has 15 amino acids. J gave up 4 bases and V 3 bases, and 7 bases lay outside the gene matches. Germline CDR1 SGDLS, CDR2 YYNGEE.

Concerning this clone itself: One end of the junction is discordant with germline, which a read error may explain. The rearrangement uses TRBV11-2 and TRBJ2-3; 8 bases align to TRBD2. From germline, CDR1 is SGHAT and CDR2 FQNNGV. The CDR3 is 15 residues long. The chain's CDR3 is CASGLTSAEWDTQYF. Here the CDR3 DNA reads TGTGCCAGCGGCTTGACTAGCGCGGAATGGGATACGCAGTATTTT. The full variable domain, completed using reference TRBV11-2 and TRBJ2-3, is EAGVAQSPRYKIIEKRQSVAFWCNPISGHATLYWYQQILGQGPKLLIQFQNNGVVDDSQLPKDRFSAERLKGVDSTLKIQPAKLEDSAVYLCASGLTSAEWDTQYFGPGTRLTVL.

This rearrangement joins TRBV6-6 to TRBJ2-2; 7 positions match TRBD1. This CDR3 has 13 residues. V dropped 6 bases and J dropped 6; count of bases not matched to a gene: 4. CDR1 and CDR2 from the germline V gene are MNHNY and SVGAGI (reference sequence). CDR3 nucleotides: TGTGCCAGCAGAGGCAGGGGGTCCGGGGAGCTGTTTTTT. This codes for CASRGRGSGELFF.

The gene calls are TRBV4-3 and TRBJ2-7; 7 bases are shared with TRBD2. CDR1 is LGHNA and CDR2 is YSLEER in the germline V gene. This CDR3 spans 14 amino acids. V shed 4 bases and J 2 bases; nucleotides not matched to a gene: 5. CDR3 region: CASSPSGETYEQYF. CDR3 nucleotides: TGCGCCAGCAGCCCCAGCGGGGAGACCTACGAGCAGTACTTC.

V usage is TRBV7-9 and J usage is TRBJ2-3; 9 bases align to TRBD1. Germline V gene sequence: CDR1 SEHNR, CDR2 FQNEAQ (reference sequence). This CDR3 comprises 16 residues. J gave up 2 bases and V 4 bases, and 7 bases lay outside the gene matches. CDR3 region: CASSSPYRGPTDTQYF. The CDR3 coding sequence is TGTGCCAGCAGCTCACCCTACAGGGGGCCCACAGATACGCAGTATTTT.

The chain uses TRBV18 and TRBJ1-1; D may be TRBD1 (5 bases). Germline CDR1 KGHSH, CDR2 LQKENI. Between the trimmed V and J ends, which lost 1 base and 2 bases, there was a span of 14 bases. The CDR3 covers 16 residues. CDR3 loop: CASSPLLGQVNTEAFF. CDR3 coding DNA: TGTGCCAGCTCACCACTTTTGGGGCAGGTAAACACTGAAGCTTTCTTT.

This clone appeared a single time. This chain connects TRBV5-1 to TRBJ2-7; 10 bases are a match to TRBD1. The trim removed 7 bases at V and 3 bases at J, leaving 7 bases unmatched. In germline, CDR1 is SGHRS, CDR2 YFSETQ. This CDR3 comprises 14 residues. CDR3 loop: CASGSGQGIYEQYF. The CDR3 bases are TGCGCCAGCGGATCGGGACAGGGGATCTACGAGCAGTACTTC.